Presented here are 29 T cell receptor beta chains from one specimen sequenced in a study of T cell responses to AZD1222 COVID-19 vaccine. Generated by immunoSEQ multiplex PCR, the TCRdb table keeps only in-frame clones and is missing some. This sample has some 89,000 clones, with roughly nine tenths found just once. This sample comprised peripheral blood, obtained on day 0 of AZD1222 vaccination. These receptors all stem from an adult in good health.

J is TRBJ1-5 and V is TRBV19; TRBD1 matches at 8 bases. The germline V gene encodes CDR1 LNHDA and CDR2 SQIVND (reference sequence). This CDR3 region has 15 residues. Trimming took 3 bases from V and 7 from J; bases not matched to a gene: 8. In nucleotides, the CDR3 is TGTGCCAGTAGTATGAGGCAGGGGGCAAGACAGCCCCAGCATTTT. It translates to CASSMRQGARQPQHF.

This clone appeared a single time. The rearrangement joins TRBV6-4 to TRBJ1-6; D call uncertain. From germline, CDR1 is MRHNA and CDR2 SNTAGT. Deletions cut 4 bases from V and 7 bases from J, with 11 bases between. The length of the CDR3 is 14 residues. CDR3 sequence reads: CASSVGRENSPLHF. In DNA, the CDR3 is TGTGCCAGCAGTGTCGGACGGGAAAATTCACCCCTCCACTTT.

The chain uses TRBV4-1 and TRBJ1-5, with D possibly TRBD1 on 6 matching bases. This CDR3 comprises 16 residues. CDR1 is MGHRA, CDR2 YSYEKL, per germline. Trimming took 0 bases from V and 7 from J, leaving 16 bases between them. Written as DNA, the CDR3 is TGCGCCAGCAGCCAAGAGGTTGGGGGGGGCGGGCAGCCCCAGCATTTT. Protein product: CASSQEVGGGGQPQHF.

This clone has just one count. Additional DNA sequences in this sample encode the identical CDR3. The J gene is TRBJ1-2, the V gene TRBV12-3 or TRBV12-4; D uncertain. The germline V and J ends were trimmed by 5 bases and 4 bases, with 8 bases remaining between them. The CDR3 consists of 12 residues. Here the CDR3 DNA reads TGTGCCAGCAGTCTAGAGGGCTATGGCTACACCTTC. This codes for CASSLEGYGYTF.

This clone was seen only a few times. V and J are TRBV7-8 and TRBJ1-5; D is uncertain. This CDR3 has 14 amino acids. CDR1 and CDR2 from the germline V gene are SGHVS and FQNEAQ. Trimming removed 5 bases at V and 1 base at J, with 9 bases between. The DNA for the CDR3 is TGTGCCAGCAGCCTAACAGAAAGCAATCAGCCCCAGCATTTT. Protein: CASSLTESNQPQHF.

The V call is TRBV28, the J call TRBJ2-7; possible D gene TRBD2, 6 bases. CDR1 MDHEN and CDR2 SYDVKM come from the germline V gene. The V and J ends lost 5 bases and 0 bases respectively, with 14 bases between them. This CDR3 has 15 amino acids. CDR3 bases: TGTGCCAGCAGTGCCATGGGACTCAGCTCCTACGAGCAGTACTTC. Translating gives CASSAMGLSSYEQYF.

The chain has TRBV18 and TRBJ1-5; 11 nucleotides match TRBD1. CDR3 length: 17 amino acids. The V gene's germline CDR1 is KGHSH and CDR2 LQKENI. Trimming at V came to 3 bases and at J to 6 bases, leaving 10 bases not matched to a gene. The CDR3 DNA is TGTGCCAGCTCACCGCGTTCAGGGACAGGGGGATCTCAGCCCCAGCATTTT. Its translation is CASSPRSGTGGSQPQHF.

The genes are TRBV27 and TRBJ1-5, with D maybe TRBD1 (5 bases). V dropped 5 bases and J dropped 5 bases, with 13 bases sitting between them. This CDR3 comprises 14 residues. The germline V gene encodes CDR1 MNHEY and CDR2 SMNVEV (reference sequence). Here the CDR3 reads CASSMAGTDQPQHF. The CDR3 DNA follows: TGTGCCAGCAGTATGGCAGGGACGGATCAGCCCCAGCATTTT.

A note on this clone: Within the sample, other DNA sequences also encode this same CDR3. The V gene is TRBV3-1 (or the pseudogene TRBV3-2), the J gene TRBJ1-1; D is uncertain. V was pared by 1 base and J by 1 base, with 1 base between. The CDR3 has 12 amino acids. From germline, CDR1 is LGHDT and CDR2 YNNKEL (reference sequence). In DNA, the CDR3 is TGTGCCAGCAGCCAAGGGAACACTGAAGCTTTCTTT. Its translation is CASSQGNTEAFF.

This clone has more than one count but fewer than ten. The rearrangement links TRBV27 to TRBJ2-7, with a weak D call TRBD2 (5 bases). Germline CDR1 reads MNHEY; CDR2 reads SMNVEV (reference sequence). V lost 2 bases, J lost 0 bases, and 17 bases lay in between. The CDR3 length is 17 residues. DNA for the CDR3: TGTGCCAGCAGTTTAATTAGCCCAGCGGAGAGCTCCTACGAGCAGTACTTC. Its protein product is CASSLISPAESSYEQYF.

The rearrangement links TRBV5-1 to TRBJ2-7, with 9 nucleotides matching TRBD1. V shed 3 bases, J shed 5 bases, and the junction held 9 bases outside the gene matches. CDR3 length: 15 amino acids. The V gene's germline CDR1 is SGHRS and CDR2 YFSETQ. The CDR3 DNA is TGCGCCAGCAGCTCGTCCGGGACAGGGTCCCACGAGCAGTACTTC. This sequence encodes CASSSSGTGSHEQYF.

The J gene is TRBJ1-2, the V gene TRBV28, with 9 bases identical to TRBD1. This CDR3 is 14 amino acids long. J was trimmed by 8 bases and V by 4 bases; bases with no gene match: 8. Germline V gene lookup returns CDR1 MDHEN and CDR2 SYDVKM. DNA for the CDR3: TGTGCCAGCAGTTCCGGACAGGGGAGAGGAGGCTACACCTTC. This gives the protein CASSSGQGRGGYTF.

As DNA, the CDR3 is TGCGCCAGCAGCTTAGGTGGATCGTATGGCTACACCTTC. It specifies CASSLGGSYGYTF. The V and J genes are TRBV5-1 and TRBJ1-2; no definite D call. The CDR3 sequence is 13 residues long. Deletions cut 2 bases from V and 5 bases from J, with 10 bases between. CDR1 is SGHRS, CDR2 YFSETQ, per germline.

The chain joins TRBV6-2 or TRBV6-3 to TRBJ1-5; D remains unclear. CDR1 and CDR2 (germline): MNHEY, SVGEGT. The CDR3 is made up of 13 amino acids. V was clipped by 5 bases and J by 11 bases, with 16 bases between them. The CDR3 DNA sequence: TGTGCCAGCAGTCCCCTGAACCTTCCGTCCCAGCATTTT. As protein: CASSPLNLPSQHF.

This clone was observed a handful of times. The chain carries TRBV19 and TRBJ2-7; 13 positions agree with TRBD2. Losses at the gene ends were 7 bases for V and 6 bases for J; bases not matched to a gene: 6. Germline CDR1 is LNHDA and CDR2 is SQIVND (reference sequence). The CDR3 length is 14 residues. The DNA of the CDR3 is TGTGCCAGTACCCGACTAGCGGGGGGTGGCGAGCAGTACTTC. Translating it yields CASTRLAGGGEQYF.

V gene TRBV7-6 combines with J gene TRBJ1-3, with 7 bases that match TRBD1. This CDR3 is 15 amino acids long. Looked up from germline, CDR1 is SGHVS and CDR2 is FNYEAQ. Trimming took 5 bases from V and 2 from J; bases not matched to a gene: 6. CDR3: CASSALTGTGNTIYF. The CDR3 coding sequence is TGTGCCAGCAGCGCCCTGACAGGGACTGGAAACACCATATATTTT.

The chain has TRBV29-1 and TRBJ1-1; D may be TRBD1 (5 bases). The CDR3 is 13 amino acids. Germline CDR1 and CDR2: SQVTM and ANQGSEA. The V and J ends lost 6 bases and 3 bases respectively, with 14 bases between them. The CDR3 coding sequence is TGCAGCGTCCCTTCCGGGGCGGACACTGAAGCTTTCTTT. Its protein is CSVPSGADTEAFF.

The chain couples TRBV28 to TRBJ1-2; D uncertain. The CDR3 consists of 12 residues. Germline V gene data show CDR1 as MDHEN and CDR2 as SYDVKM. Trimming left V 5 bases short and J 6 bases short, with 10 bases between. CDR3 sequence (DNA): TGTGCCAGCAGTCCCCTCGGGCATGGCTACACCTTC. It codes for CASSPLGHGYTF.

The chain recombines TRBV28 with TRBJ1-2; weak D call: TRBD1 (5 bases). CDR3 length: 12 residues. Trimming pared 10 bases from V and 4 bases from J, leaving 13 bases between. CDR1 and CDR2 from the germline V gene are MDHEN and SYDVKM. CDR3 DNA sequence: TGTGCCACCGGAGGGACCCCCTATGGCTACACCTTC. Protein sequence: CATGGTPYGYTF.

V usage is TRBV13 and J usage is TRBJ1-5, with a possible D match to TRBD1 (6 bases). The CDR3 consists of 14 residues. V lost 0 bases, J lost 7 bases, and 10 bases lay in between. The germline V gene encodes CDR1 PRHDT and CDR2 FYEKMQ (reference sequence). The CDR3 reads CASSLGGAEQPQHF. For the CDR3, the DNA is TGTGCCAGCAGCTTAGGGGGGGCTGAGCAGCCCCAGCATTTT.

The chain combines TRBV9 with TRBJ1-4; D ambiguous. The CDR3 has 14 amino acids. V was pared by 3 bases and J by 0 bases, with 6 bases between. CDR1 and CDR2 (germline): SGDLS, YYNGEE. CDR3 DNA: TGTGCCAGCAGCGCGAAACCAACTAATGAAAAACTGTTTTTT. It encodes CASSAKPTNEKLFF.

The V gene is TRBV6-6, the J gene TRBJ1-1, with 11 bases aligning to TRBD1. Losses at the gene ends were 6 bases for V and 6 bases for J; bases not matched to a gene: 3. Germline V CDR1 and CDR2: MNHNY, SVGAGI (reference sequence). The CDR3 runs to 13 residues. The CDR3 nucleotides read TGTGCCAGCAGGGGGACAGGGGGAGCTGAAGCTTTCTTT. Amino acid sequence: CASRGTGGAEAFF.

The rearrangement links TRBV5-1 to TRBJ1-4; 7 positions agree with TRBD1. V lost 4 bases and J lost 8; bases outside the gene matches: 14. The CDR3 length is 16 residues. Germline loops: CDR1 SGHRS, CDR2 YFSETQ. The CDR3: CASSPGGRGRAEKLFF. In DNA form, the CDR3 reads TGCGCCAGCAGCCCCGGGGGTAGGGGGCGCGCCGAAAAACTGTTTTTT.

V and J are TRBV5-1 and TRBJ2-2; D is possibly TRBD1 (5 bases). Germline V gives CDR1 SGHRS, CDR2 YFSETQ. Trimming removed 1 base from V and 4 bases from J, with 5 bases in between. The CDR3 consists of 13 residues. The CDR3 reads CASSLQGTGELFF. The CDR3 DNA follows: TGCGCCAGCAGCTTGCAGGGCACCGGGGAGCTGTTTTTT.

V and J are TRBV3-1 (or the pseudogene TRBV3-2) and TRBJ1-1, with D perhaps matching TRBD1 (6 bases). The germline V and J ends were trimmed by 4 bases and 1 base, with 7 bases remaining between them. The CDR3 spans 13 residues. Germline V gives CDR1 LGHDT, CDR2 YNNKEL (reference sequence). CDR3 DNA sequence: TGTGCCAGCAGCCCCAGGGGGAACACTGAAGCTTTCTTT. Encoded protein: CASSPRGNTEAFF.

V and J are TRBV20-1 and TRBJ2-5; 8 bases are shared with TRBD2. The J segment lost 1 base and the V segment lost 3 bases, leaving 13 bases of the junction unmatched. CDR1 is DFQATT, CDR2 SNEGSKA, per germline (reference sequence). The CDR3 is 17 amino acids. Here the CDR3 DNA reads TGCAGTGCTAGTATCTGGGGACGGACTAGCATCCAAGAGACCCAGTACTTC. Its translation: CSASIWGRTSIQETQYF.

This chain joins TRBV18 and TRBJ1-6; 8 bases agree with TRBD1. Germline trimming cut 4 bases from V and 10 bases from J; bases unmatched to any gene: 6. Germline V gene lookup returns CDR1 KGHSH and CDR2 LQKENI. The CDR3 runs 14 residues. In nucleotides, the CDR3 is TGTGCCAGCTCACGCGGACAGGGTGACTCACCCCTCCACTTT. Amino acids: CASSRGQGDSPLHF.

This clone appeared a single time. The chain couples TRBV5-1 to TRBJ2-1; 7 bases fit TRBD1. The CDR3 spans 21 residues. Germline CDR1 is SGHRS and CDR2 is YFSETQ. V dropped 0 bases and J dropped 0; count of bases not matched to a gene: 18. The CDR3 reads CASSLESHRGPTVPSYNEQFF. CDR3 DNA: TGCGCCAGCAGCTTGGAATCGCACAGGGGACCCACCGTTCCCTCCTACAATGAGCAGTTCTTC.

V gene TRBV7-9 combines with J gene TRBJ2-2; D possibly corresponds to TRBD2 (6 bases). This CDR3 region has 17 residues. The germline gives CDR1 SEHNR, CDR2 FQNEAQ (reference sequence). V was shortened by 4 bases and J by 7 bases, with 22 bases between the two germline ends. CDR3 loop: CASSYLPGGGLVGELFF. CDR3 DNA: TGTGCCAGCAGCTACCTTCCGGGTGGAGGGCTTGTCGGGGAGCTGTTTTTT.